The rows below give T cell receptor beta chains drawn from one sample of a study of T cells expressing NK-cell markers. Following a re-call of the 5' RACE reads, TCRdb has one entry per CDR3 protein and lacks DNA. The clone table shows a few hundred thousand distinct CDR3 sequences, with the ten largest holding more than 1.4%. The specimen sequenced was blood T cells: a sorted CD56 or NKG2C T cell subset, CD4+ or CD8+ T cells, or bulk PBMC T cells (not recorded which). All receptors come from a woman between 50 and 59 years old in good health. Both conserved end residues are part of each CDR3. The order of the fields is J gene, V gene, CDR3 protein.

TRBJ2-1 | TRBV12-3/TRBV12-4 | CASSGPLALLQFF
TRBJ2-1 | TRBV25-1 | CATHEKGRGEQFF
TRBJ2-3 | TRBV10-3 | CAIKGASGLDTQYF
TRBJ2-5 | TRBV6-1 | CASSPGSGPIQETQYF
TRBJ2-1 | TRBV28 | CASSWTSGRYNEQFF
TRBJ1-1 | TRBV6-5 | CASSYSGTGGAEAFF
TRBJ2-3 | TRBV20-1 | CSARLARSSTDTQYF
TRBJ2-5 | TRBV9 | CASSVGTRETQYF
TRBJ1-5 | TRBV18 | CASSPSQGGNHQPQHF
TRBJ1-2 | TRBV12-3/TRBV12-4 | CASSLHVNYGYTF
TRBJ2-1 | TRBV5-1 | CASRVDYNEQFF